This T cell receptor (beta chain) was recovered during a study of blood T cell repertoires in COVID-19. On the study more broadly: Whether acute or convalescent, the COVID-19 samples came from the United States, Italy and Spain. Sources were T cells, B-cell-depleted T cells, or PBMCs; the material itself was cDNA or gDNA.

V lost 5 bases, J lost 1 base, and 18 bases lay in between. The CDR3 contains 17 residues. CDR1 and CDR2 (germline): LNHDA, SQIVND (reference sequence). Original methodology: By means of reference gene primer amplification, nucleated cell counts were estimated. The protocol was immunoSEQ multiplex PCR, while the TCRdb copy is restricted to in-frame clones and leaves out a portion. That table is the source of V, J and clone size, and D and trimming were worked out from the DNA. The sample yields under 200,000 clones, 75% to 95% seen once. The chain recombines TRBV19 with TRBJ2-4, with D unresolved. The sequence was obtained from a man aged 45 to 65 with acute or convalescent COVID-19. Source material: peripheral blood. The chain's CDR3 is CASSFWLGSRAKNIQYF. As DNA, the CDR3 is TGTGCCAGTAGTTTTTGGTTAGGCAGCAGGGCCAAAAACATTCAGTACTTC. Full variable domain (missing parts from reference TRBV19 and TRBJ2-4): DGGITQSPKYLFRKEGQNVTLSCEQNLNHDAMYWYRQDPGQGLRLIYYSQIVNDFQKGDIAEGYSVSREKKESFPLTVTSAQKNPTAFYLCASSFWLGSRAKNIQYFGAGTRLSVL.